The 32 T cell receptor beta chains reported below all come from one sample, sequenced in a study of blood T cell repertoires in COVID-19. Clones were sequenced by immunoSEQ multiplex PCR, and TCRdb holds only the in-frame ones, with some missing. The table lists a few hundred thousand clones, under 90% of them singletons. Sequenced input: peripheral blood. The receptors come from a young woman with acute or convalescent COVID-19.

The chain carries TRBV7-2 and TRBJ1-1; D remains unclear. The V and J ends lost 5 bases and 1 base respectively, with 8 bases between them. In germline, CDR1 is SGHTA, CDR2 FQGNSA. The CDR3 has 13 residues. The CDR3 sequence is CASSTTPNTEAFF. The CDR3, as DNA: TGTGCCAGCAGCACGACACCGAACACTGAAGCTTTCTTT.

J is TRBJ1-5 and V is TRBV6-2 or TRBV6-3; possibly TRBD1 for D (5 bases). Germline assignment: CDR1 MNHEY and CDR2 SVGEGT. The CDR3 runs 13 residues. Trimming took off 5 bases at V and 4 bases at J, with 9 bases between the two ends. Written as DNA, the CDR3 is TGTGCCAGCAGTAAAGACAGAAATCAGCCCCAGCATTTT. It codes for CASSKDRNQPQHF.

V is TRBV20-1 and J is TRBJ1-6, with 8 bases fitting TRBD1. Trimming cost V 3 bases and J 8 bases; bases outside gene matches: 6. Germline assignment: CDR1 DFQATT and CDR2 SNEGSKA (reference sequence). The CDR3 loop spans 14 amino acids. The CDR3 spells CSASYGTGDSPLHF. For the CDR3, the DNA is TGCAGTGCTAGTTATGGGACAGGAGATTCACCCCTCCACTTT.

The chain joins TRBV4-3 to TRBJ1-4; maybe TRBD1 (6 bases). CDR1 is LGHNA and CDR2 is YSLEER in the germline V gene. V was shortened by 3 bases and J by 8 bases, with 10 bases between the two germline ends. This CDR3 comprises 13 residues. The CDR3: CASSQPGEEKLFF. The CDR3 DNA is TGCGCCAGCAGCCAGCCAGGGGAAGAAAAACTGTTTTTT.

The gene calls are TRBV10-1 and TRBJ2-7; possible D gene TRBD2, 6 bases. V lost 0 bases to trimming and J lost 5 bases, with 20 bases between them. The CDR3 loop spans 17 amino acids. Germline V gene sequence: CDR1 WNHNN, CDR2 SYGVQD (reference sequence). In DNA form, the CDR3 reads TGCGCCAGCAGTGAGTCTGGGCTAGCCAGCTCGGGGGACGAGCAGTACTTC. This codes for CASSESGLASSGDEQYF.

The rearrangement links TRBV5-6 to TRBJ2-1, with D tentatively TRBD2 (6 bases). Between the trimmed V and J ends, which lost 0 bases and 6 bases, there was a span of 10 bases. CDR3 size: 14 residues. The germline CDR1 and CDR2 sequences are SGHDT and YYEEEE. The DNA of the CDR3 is TGTGCCAGCAGCTTGGTGGCGGGACTCAATGAGCAGTTCTTC. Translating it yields CASSLVAGLNEQFF. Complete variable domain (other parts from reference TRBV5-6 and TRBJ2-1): DAGVTQSPTHLIKTRGQQVTLRCSPKSGHDTVSWYQQALGQGPQFIFQYYEEEERQRGNFPDRFSGHQFPNYSSELNVNALLLGDSALYLCASSLVAGLNEQFFGPGTRLTVL.

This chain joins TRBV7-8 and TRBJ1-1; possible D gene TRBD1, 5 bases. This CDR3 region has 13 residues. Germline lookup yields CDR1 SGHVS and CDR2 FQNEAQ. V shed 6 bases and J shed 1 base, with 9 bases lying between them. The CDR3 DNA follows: TGTGCCAGCAGAGTCACAGGGAACACTGAAGCTTTCTTT. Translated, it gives CASRVTGNTEAFF.

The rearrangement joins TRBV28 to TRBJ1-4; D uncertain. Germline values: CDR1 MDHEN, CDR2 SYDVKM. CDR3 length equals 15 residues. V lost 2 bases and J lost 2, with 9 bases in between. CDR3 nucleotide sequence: TGTGCCAGCAGTTTAGGAGGAGGGACTAATGAAAAACTGTTTTTT. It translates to CASSLGGGTNEKLFF.

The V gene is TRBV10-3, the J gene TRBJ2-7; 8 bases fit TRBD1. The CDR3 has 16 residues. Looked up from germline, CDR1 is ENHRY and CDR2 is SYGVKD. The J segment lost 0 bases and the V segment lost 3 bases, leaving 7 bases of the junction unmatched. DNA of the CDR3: TGTGCCATCAGTGATCCCGGACAGGGTTACTCCTACGAGCAGTACTTC. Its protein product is CAISDPGQGYSYEQYF.

The CDR3 protein is CASSWTGGKYEQYF. In DNA form, the CDR3 reads TGTGCCAGCAGCTGGACAGGGGGGAAATACGAGCAGTACTTC. J is TRBJ2-7 and V is TRBV7-2, with 10 bases aligning to TRBD1. There are 14 residues in the CDR3. V gave up 4 bases and J gave up 4 bases; unmatched junction bases: 4. The germline CDR1 and CDR2 sequences are SGHTA and FQGNSA.

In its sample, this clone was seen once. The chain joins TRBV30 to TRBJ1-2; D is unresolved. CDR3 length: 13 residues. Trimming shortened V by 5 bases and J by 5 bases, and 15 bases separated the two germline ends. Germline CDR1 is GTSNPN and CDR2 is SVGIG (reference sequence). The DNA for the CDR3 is TGTGCCTGGGCTTCGGTTTTACGGTATGGCTACACCTTC. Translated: CAWASVLRYGYTF.

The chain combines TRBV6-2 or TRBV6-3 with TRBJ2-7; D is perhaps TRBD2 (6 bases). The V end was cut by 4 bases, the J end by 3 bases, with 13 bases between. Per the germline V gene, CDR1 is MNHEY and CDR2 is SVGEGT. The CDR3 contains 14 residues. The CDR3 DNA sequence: TGTGCCAGCAGTTTATCGGAGGACTACTACGAGCAGTACTTC. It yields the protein CASSLSEDYYEQYF.

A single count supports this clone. CDR3 amino acids: CAISAREEGEQYF. DNA for the CDR3: TGTGCCATCAGTGCTAGGGAGGAGGGCGAGCAGTACTTC. V and J are TRBV10-3 and TRBJ2-7; a possible D gene is TRBD2 (6 bases). Germline assignment: CDR1 ENHRY and CDR2 SYGVKD. The V end lost 4 bases, the J end lost 6 bases, and 13 bases lay between the germline ends. The CDR3 is 13 residues long.

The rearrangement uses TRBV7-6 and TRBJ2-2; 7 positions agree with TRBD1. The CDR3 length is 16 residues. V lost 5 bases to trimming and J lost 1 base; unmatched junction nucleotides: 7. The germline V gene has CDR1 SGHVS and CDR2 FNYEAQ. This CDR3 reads CASSGGQDLNTGELFF. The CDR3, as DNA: TGTGCCAGCAGCGGCGGACAGGACTTGAACACCGGGGAGCTGTTTTTT. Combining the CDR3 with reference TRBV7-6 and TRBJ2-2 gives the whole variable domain GAGVSQSPRYKVTKRGQDVALRCDPISGHVSLYWYRQALGQGPEFLTYFNYEAQQDKSGLPNDRFSAERPEGSISTLTIQRTEQRDSAMYRCASSGGQDLNTGELFFGEGSRLTVL.

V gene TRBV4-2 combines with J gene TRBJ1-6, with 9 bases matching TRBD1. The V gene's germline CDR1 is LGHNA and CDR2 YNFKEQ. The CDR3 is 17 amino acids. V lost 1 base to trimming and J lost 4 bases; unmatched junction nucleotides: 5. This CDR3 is CASSQVQGAEYNSPLHF. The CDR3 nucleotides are TGTGCCAGCAGCCAAGTACAGGGGGCCGAATATAATTCACCCCTCCACTTT.

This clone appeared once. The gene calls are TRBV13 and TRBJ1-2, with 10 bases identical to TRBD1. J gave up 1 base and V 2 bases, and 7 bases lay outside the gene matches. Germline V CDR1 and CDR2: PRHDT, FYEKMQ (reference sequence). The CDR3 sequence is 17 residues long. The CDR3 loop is CASSLRQGATDNYGYTF. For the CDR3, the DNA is TGTGCCAGCAGCTTACGACAGGGGGCGACCGATAACTATGGCTACACCTTC.

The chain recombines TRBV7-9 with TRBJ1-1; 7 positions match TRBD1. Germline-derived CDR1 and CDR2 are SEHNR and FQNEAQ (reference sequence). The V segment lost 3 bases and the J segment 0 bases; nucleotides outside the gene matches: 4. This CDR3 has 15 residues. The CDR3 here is CASSFRTGLNTEAFF. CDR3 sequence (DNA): TGTGCCAGCAGCTTCCGGACAGGTTTGAACACTGAAGCTTTCTTT.

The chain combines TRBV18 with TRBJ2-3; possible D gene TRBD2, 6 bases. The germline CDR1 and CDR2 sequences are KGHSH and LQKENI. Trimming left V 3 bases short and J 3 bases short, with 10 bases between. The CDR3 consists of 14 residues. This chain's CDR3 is CASSPPEGTDTQYF. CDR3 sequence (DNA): TGTGCCAGCTCACCCCCGGAGGGTACAGATACGCAGTATTTT.

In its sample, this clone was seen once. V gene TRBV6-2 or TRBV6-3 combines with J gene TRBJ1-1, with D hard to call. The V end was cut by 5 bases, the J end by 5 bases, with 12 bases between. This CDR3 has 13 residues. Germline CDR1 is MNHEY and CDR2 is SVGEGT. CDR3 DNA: TGTGCCAGCAGTCCATCCCGGGGTACTGAAGCTTTCTTT. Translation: CASSPSRGTEAFF.

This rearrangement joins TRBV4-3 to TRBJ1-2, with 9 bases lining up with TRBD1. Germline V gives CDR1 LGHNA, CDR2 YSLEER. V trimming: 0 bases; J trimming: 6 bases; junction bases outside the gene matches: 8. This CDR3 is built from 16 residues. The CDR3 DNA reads TGCGCCAGCAGCCAAGATCTAGGGACAGGGAGGAATGGCTACACCTTC. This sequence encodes CASSQDLGTGRNGYTF.

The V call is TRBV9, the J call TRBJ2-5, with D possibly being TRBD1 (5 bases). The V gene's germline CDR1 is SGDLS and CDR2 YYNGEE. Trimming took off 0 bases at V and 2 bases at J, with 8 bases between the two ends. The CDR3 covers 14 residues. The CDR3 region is CASSVGQGQETQYF. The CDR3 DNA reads TGTGCCAGCAGCGTAGGGCAGGGACAAGAGACCCAGTACTTC.

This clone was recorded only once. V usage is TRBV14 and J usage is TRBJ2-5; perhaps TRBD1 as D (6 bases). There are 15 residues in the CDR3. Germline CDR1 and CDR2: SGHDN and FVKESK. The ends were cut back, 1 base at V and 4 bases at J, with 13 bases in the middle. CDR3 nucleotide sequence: TGTGCCAGCAGCCAAGGGACAGTTCTTCGAGAGACCCAGTACTTC. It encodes CASSQGTVLRETQYF.

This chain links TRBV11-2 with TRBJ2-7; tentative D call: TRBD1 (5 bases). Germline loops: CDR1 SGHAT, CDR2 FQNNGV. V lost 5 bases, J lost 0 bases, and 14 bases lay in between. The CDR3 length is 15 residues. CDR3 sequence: CASSDPTANSYEQYF. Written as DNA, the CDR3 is TGTGCCAGCAGCGATCCGACAGCGAACTCCTACGAGCAGTACTTC. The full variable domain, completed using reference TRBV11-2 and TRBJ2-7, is EAGVAQSPRYKIIEKRQSVAFWCNPISGHATLYWYQQILGQGPKLLIQFQNNGVVDDSQLPKDRFSAERLKGVDSTLKIQPAKLEDSAVYLCASSDPTANSYEQYFGPGTRLTVT.

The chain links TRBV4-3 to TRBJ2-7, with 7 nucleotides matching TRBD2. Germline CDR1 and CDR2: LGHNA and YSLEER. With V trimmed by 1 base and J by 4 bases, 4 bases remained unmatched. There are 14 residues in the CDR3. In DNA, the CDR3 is TGCGCCAGCAGCCAAGGCCCGGGAGGATACGAGCAGTACTTC. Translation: CASSQGPGGYEQYF.

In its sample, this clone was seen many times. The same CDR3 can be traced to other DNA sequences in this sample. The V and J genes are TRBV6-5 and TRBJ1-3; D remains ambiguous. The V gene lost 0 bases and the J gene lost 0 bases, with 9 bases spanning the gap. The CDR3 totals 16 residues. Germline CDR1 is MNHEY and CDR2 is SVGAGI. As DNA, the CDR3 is TGTGCCAGCAGTTACTCCCGGGAACACTCTGGAAACACCATATATTTT. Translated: CASSYSREHSGNTIYF.

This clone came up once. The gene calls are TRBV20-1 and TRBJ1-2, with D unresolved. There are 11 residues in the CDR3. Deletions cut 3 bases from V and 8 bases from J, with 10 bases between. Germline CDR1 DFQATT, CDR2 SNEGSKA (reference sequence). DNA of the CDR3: TGCAGTGCTAGGGAGCTCGGCGGCTACACCTTC. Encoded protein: CSARELGGYTF.

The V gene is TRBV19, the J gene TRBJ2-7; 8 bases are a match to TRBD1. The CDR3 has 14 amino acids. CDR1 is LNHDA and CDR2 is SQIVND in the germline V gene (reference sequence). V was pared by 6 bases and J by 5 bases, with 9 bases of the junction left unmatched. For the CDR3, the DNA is TGTGCCAGTAGGGACCAGGGGGCTGGCGACGAGCAGTACTTC. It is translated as CASRDQGAGDEQYF.

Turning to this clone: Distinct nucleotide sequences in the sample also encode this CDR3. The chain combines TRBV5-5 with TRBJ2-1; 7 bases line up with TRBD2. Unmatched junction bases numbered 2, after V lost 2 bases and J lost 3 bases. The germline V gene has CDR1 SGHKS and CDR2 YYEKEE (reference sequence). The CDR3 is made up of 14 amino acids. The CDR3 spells CASSFLADYNEQFF. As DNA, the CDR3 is TGTGCCAGCAGCTTCCTAGCGGACTACAATGAGCAGTTCTTC.

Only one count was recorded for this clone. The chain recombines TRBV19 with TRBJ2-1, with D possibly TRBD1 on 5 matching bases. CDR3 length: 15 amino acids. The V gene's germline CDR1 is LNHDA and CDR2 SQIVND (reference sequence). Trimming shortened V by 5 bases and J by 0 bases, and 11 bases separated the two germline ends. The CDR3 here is CASSPSRASYNEQFF. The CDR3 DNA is TGTGCCAGTAGTCCCTCCAGGGCCTCCTACAATGAGCAGTTCTTC.

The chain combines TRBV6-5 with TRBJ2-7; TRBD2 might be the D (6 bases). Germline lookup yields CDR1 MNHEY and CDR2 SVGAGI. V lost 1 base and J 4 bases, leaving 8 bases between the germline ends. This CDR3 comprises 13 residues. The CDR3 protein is CASSYWRGYEQYF. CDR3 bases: TGTGCCAGCAGTTACTGGCGGGGTTACGAGCAGTACTTC.

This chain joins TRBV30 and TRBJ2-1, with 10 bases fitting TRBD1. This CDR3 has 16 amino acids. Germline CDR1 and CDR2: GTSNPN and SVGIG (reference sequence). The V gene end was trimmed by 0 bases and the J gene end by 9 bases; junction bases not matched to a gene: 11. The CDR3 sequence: CAWSVRPGQGRVEQFF. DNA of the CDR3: TGTGCCTGGAGTGTACGCCCGGGACAGGGGCGGGTTGAGCAGTTCTTC.

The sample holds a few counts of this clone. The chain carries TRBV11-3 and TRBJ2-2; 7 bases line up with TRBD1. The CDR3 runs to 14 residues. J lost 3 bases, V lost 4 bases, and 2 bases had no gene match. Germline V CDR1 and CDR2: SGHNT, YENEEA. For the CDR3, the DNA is TGTGCCAGCAGCTCGGGACAGTACACCGGGGAGCTGTTTTTT. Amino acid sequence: CASSSGQYTGELFF.